These 32 T cell receptor beta chains originate from one sample sequenced in a study of CD8 T cells in ankylosing spondylitis. No antigen is known for these receptors. One entry per CDR3 protein results from TCRdb running MiXCR on the 5' RACE reads. The table records around 220,000 distinct CDR3 sequences, 15% to 20% of them present only once. Study-wide points: Characteristic, it appeared, of ankylosing spondylitis blood was a TCR beta motif of eight highly homologous variants.

The sample consisted of blood, either unsorted or a sorted T cell fraction (not recorded which). Receptors were obtained from a male donor with ankylosing spondylitis.

This clonotype was detected only a few times. This chain uses TRBV29-1 with TRBJ2-7; 8 nucleotides align to TRBD1. After removal of 4 bases from V and 1 base from J, the junction contained 12 bases not matched to a gene. CDR3 length: 16 amino acids. Germline V lookup: CDR1 SQVTM, CDR2 ANQGSEA. CDR3 protein: CSVVDPGQGTSYEQYF. The CDR3, as DNA: TGCAGCGTTGTAGATCCCGGACAGGGAACATCCTACGAGCAGTACTTC.

The rearrangement uses TRBV11-2 and TRBJ2-1; 8 bases agree with TRBD2. The CDR3 consists of 18 residues. Germline assignment: CDR1 SGHAT and CDR2 FQNNGV. Losses at the gene ends were 4 bases for V and 2 bases for J; bases not matched to a gene: 13. The DNA of the CDR3 is TGTGCCAGCAGCTACCCACTAGCGGAGCACATTACCTACAATGAGCAGTTCTTC. As protein: CASSYPLAEHITYNEQFF. Based on the CDR3 plus reference TRBV11-2 and TRBJ2-1, the full variable domain is EAGVAQSPRYKIIEKRQSVAFWCNPISGHATLYWYQQILGQGPKLLIQFQNNGVVDDSQLPKDRFSAERLKGVDSTLKIQPAKLEDSAVYLCASSYPLAEHITYNEQFFGPGTRLTVL.

This clonotype was observed at least ten times. The genes are TRBV29-1 and TRBJ2-7; D might be TRBD1 (6 bases). The V end lost 5 bases, the J end lost 2 bases, and 10 bases lay between the germline ends. The germline gives CDR1 SQVTM, CDR2 ANQGSEA. The CDR3 covers 12 residues. DNA of the CDR3: TGCAGCGTTCGGTCAGGGGCCTACGAGCAGTACTTC. Protein sequence: CSVRSGAYEQYF.

Ten or more counts support this clonotype. The chain uses TRBV27 and TRBJ2-7; no clear D. Germline values: CDR1 MNHEY, CDR2 SMNVEV (reference sequence). This CDR3 has 13 amino acids. V lost 0 bases, J lost 3 bases, and 6 bases lay in between. CDR3 DNA: TGTGCCAGCAGTTTATCCTTAAGCTACGAGCAGTACTTC. Amino acid sequence: CASSLSLSYEQYF.

The chain couples TRBV6-2 or TRBV6-3 to TRBJ2-5; perhaps TRBD2 as D (6 bases). This CDR3 is 17 amino acids long. V lost 2 bases and J 1 base, leaving 17 bases between the germline ends. Germline V lookup: CDR1 MNHEY, CDR2 SVGEGT. The CDR3 DNA reads TGTGCCAGCAGTTACGAAGAGCGGGCCCCGGGCCAAGAGACCCAGTACTTC. Protein product: CASSYEERAPGQETQYF.

The chain carries TRBV10-1 and TRBJ2-2; D remains ambiguous. Between the trimmed V and J ends, which lost 5 bases and 5 bases, there was a span of 6 bases. Germline values: CDR1 WNHNN, CDR2 SYGVQD (reference sequence). The CDR3 has 12 residues. The CDR3 DNA reads as TGCGCCAGCAGTTGGGATACCGGGGAGCTGTTTTTT. Amino acid sequence: CASSWDTGELFF.

The rearrangement uses TRBV27 and TRBJ1-1; D is ambiguous. This CDR3 has 16 amino acids. Trimming took off 5 bases at V and 1 base at J, with 17 bases between the two ends. The germline gives CDR1 MNHEY, CDR2 SMNVEV (reference sequence). CDR3 sequence: CASSPWIRLGNTEAFF. DNA of the CDR3: TGTGCCAGCAGTCCCTGGATCCGCCTCGGGAACACTGAAGCTTTCTTT.

This clonotype was counted once. J is TRBJ1-5 and V is TRBV19, with 7 bases matching TRBD1. The CDR3 covers 15 residues. Losses at the gene ends were 5 bases for V and 3 bases for J; bases not matched to a gene: 7. Germline CDR1 reads LNHDA; CDR2 reads SQIVND (reference sequence). The CDR3, as DNA: TGTGCCAGTAGTTACAGGGACAGCCTCAATCAGCCCCAGCATTTT. Amino acids: CASSYRDSLNQPQHF.

This chain links TRBV7-9 with TRBJ1-2; D is perhaps TRBD1 (5 bases). The CDR3 has 15 residues. V was pared by 1 base and J by 2 bases, with 11 bases between. Germline V CDR1 and CDR2: SEHNR, FQNEAQ (reference sequence). The CDR3 DNA reads as TGTGCCAGCAGCTTAGGAGCAGGGCAAAACTATGGCTACACCTTC. Protein product: CASSLGAGQNYGYTF.

CDR3 loop: CASRVLTEAFF. CDR3 nucleotide sequence: TGTGCCAGCAGAGTCCTTACTGAAGCTTTCTTT. The chain combines TRBV7-9 with TRBJ1-1, with D hard to call. Deletions cut 6 bases from V and 5 bases from J, with 7 bases between. The CDR3 loop spans 11 amino acids. Looked up from germline, CDR1 is SEHNR and CDR2 is FQNEAQ (reference sequence).

This chain joins TRBV9 and TRBJ2-3; 10 bases match TRBD2. This CDR3 has 17 residues. The germline CDR1 and CDR2 sequences are SGDLS and YYNGEE. The trim removed 0 bases at V and 0 bases at J, leaving 4 bases unmatched. The CDR3 spells CASSVEIAGGSTDTQYF. The CDR3 DNA reads as TGTGCCAGCAGCGTAGAAATAGCGGGAGGTAGCACAGATACGCAGTATTTT.

The V and J genes are TRBV5-6 and TRBJ2-1; 12 bases are a match to TRBD2. J lost 8 bases, V lost 5 bases, and 8 bases had no gene match. CDR1 is SGHDT and CDR2 is YYEEEE in the germline V gene. This CDR3 has 15 residues. The CDR3 DNA reads TGTGCCAGCAGTCCCAGGACTAGCGGGATTTATGAGCAGTTCTTC. Translation: CASSPRTSGIYEQFF.

V gene TRBV12-3 or TRBV12-4 combines with J gene TRBJ1-6; a weak D match, TRBD1 (5 bases). V was clipped by 2 bases and J by 7 bases, with 12 bases between them. The CDR3 runs 15 residues. This CDR3 is CASSLWGGTNSPLHF. The CDR3 DNA is TGTGCCAGCAGTTTATGGGGGGGAACCAATTCACCCCTCCACTTT.

The V gene is TRBV28, the J gene TRBJ2-3, with a tentative D call TRBD1 (5 bases). There are 17 residues in the CDR3. V dropped 1 base and J dropped 2 bases, with 16 bases sitting between them. Germline CDR1 MDHEN, CDR2 SYDVKM. The CDR3: CASSLLVSTEITDTQYF. As DNA, the CDR3 is TGTGCCAGCAGTTTATTAGTATCGACAGAGATCACAGATACGCAGTATTTT. Full variable domain (remainder filled in from reference TRBV28 and TRBJ2-3): DVKVTQSSRYLVKRTGEKVFLECVQDMDHENMFWYRQDPGLGLRLIYFSYDVKMKEKGDIPEGYSVSREKKERFSLILESASTNQTSMYLCASSLLVSTEITDTQYFGPGTRLTVL.

The CDR3 here is CSARDPLAGVGADTQYF. The CDR3 region has the DNA TGCAGTGCTAGAGATCCACTAGCGGGAGTAGGGGCAGATACGCAGTATTTT. This chain joins TRBV20-1 and TRBJ2-3; 11 nucleotides line up with TRBD2. This CDR3 comprises 17 residues. Losses at the gene ends were 0 bases for V and 4 bases for J; bases not matched to a gene: 9. From germline, CDR1 is DFQATT and CDR2 SNEGSKA (reference sequence).

A few counts support this clonotype. The gene calls are TRBV24-1 and TRBJ2-1, with D perhaps TRBD2 (5 bases). This CDR3 region has 13 residues. Germline V gene lookup returns CDR1 KGHDR and CDR2 SFDVKD. Trimming stripped 5 bases from V and 9 bases from J, with 13 bases between. The CDR3 is CATSGGETGEQFF. CDR3 DNA sequence: TGTGCCACCAGTGGTGGGGAGACGGGTGAGCAGTTCTTC.

Only one count was recorded for this clonotype. This rearrangement joins TRBV27 to TRBJ1-1, with D unclear. The CDR3 has 15 residues. The V and J ends lost 3 bases and 0 bases respectively, with 11 bases between them. From germline, CDR1 is MNHEY and CDR2 SMNVEV (reference sequence). The CDR3 bases are TGTGCCAGCAGTTTCAGGACCGCTGTGAACACTGAAGCTTTCTTT. This encodes CASSFRTAVNTEAFF.

DNA of the CDR3: TGTGCCAGCAGTCCGCTGGAGGGTCTAAGCACTGAAGCTTTCTTT. It is translated as CASSPLEGLSTEAFF. J is TRBJ1-1 and V is TRBV27; D gene uncertain. This CDR3 is built from 15 residues. The ends were cut back, 5 bases at V and 4 bases at J, with 17 bases in the middle. Germline V lookup: CDR1 MNHEY, CDR2 SMNVEV (reference sequence).

This clonotype was picked up a small number of times. This chain joins TRBV4-1 and TRBJ2-2; D call uncertain. This CDR3 spans 16 amino acids. V was trimmed by 1 base and J by 4 bases, leaving 13 bases between them. Germline values: CDR1 MGHRA, CDR2 YSYEKL. The CDR3 protein is CASSQGLVVGTGELFF. In DNA form, the CDR3 reads TGCGCCAGCAGCCAAGGGTTGGTAGTAGGCACCGGGGAGCTGTTTTTT.

Only a few counts were recorded for this clonotype. V gene TRBV27 combines with J gene TRBJ2-1, with D tentatively TRBD2 (5 bases). Trimming shortened V by 5 bases and J by 8 bases, and 16 bases separated the two germline ends. The CDR3 loop spans 14 amino acids. In germline, CDR1 is MNHEY, CDR2 SMNVEV (reference sequence). CDR3 sequence: CASSPWTQRDEQFF. The CDR3, as DNA: TGTGCCAGCAGTCCCTGGACTCAACGGGATGAGCAGTTCTTC.

The sample holds many counts of this clonotype. The rearrangement joins TRBV7-9 to TRBJ2-2, with 8 bases identical to TRBD2. CDR1 and CDR2 (germline): SEHNR, FQNEAQ (reference sequence). Trimming cost V 5 bases and J 7 bases; bases outside gene matches: 9. The CDR3 sequence is 15 residues long. CDR3: CASSHQPAGGGELFF. CDR3 in DNA: TGTGCCAGCAGCCACCAACCCGCGGGAGGCGGGGAGCTGTTTTTT.

The sample holds a few counts of this clonotype. The gene calls are TRBV4-1 and TRBJ2-2, with unresolved D. Germline CDR1 MGHRA, CDR2 YSYEKL. The CDR3 runs 12 residues. The ends were cut back, 8 bases at V and 4 bases at J, with 8 bases in the middle. CDR3 sequence reads: CASRMGTGELFF. For the CDR3, the DNA is TGCGCCAGCCGCATGGGCACCGGGGAGCTGTTTTTT.

Many counts were recorded for this clonotype. The V gene is TRBV20-1, the J gene TRBJ2-1; 7 nucleotides match TRBD1. This CDR3 comprises 17 residues. With V trimmed by 3 bases and J by 3 bases, 14 bases remained unmatched. Germline CDR1 and CDR2: DFQATT and SNEGSKA (reference sequence). CDR3 amino acids: CSARSRDSSSFYNEQFF. CDR3 coding DNA: TGCAGTGCTAGGAGCCGGGACAGCTCGTCGTTCTACAATGAGCAGTTCTTC.

This clonotype was seen a few times. J is TRBJ2-2 and V is TRBV30; 7 nucleotides align to TRBD1. The CDR3 consists of 14 residues. Germline CDR1 is GTSNPN and CDR2 is SVGIG (reference sequence). After removal of 5 bases from V and 1 base from J, the junction contained 4 bases not matched to a gene. The CDR3 is CAWDRARNTGELFF. CDR3 nucleotide sequence: TGTGCCTGGGACAGGGCCCGGAACACCGGGGAGCTGTTTTTT.

The J gene is TRBJ2-3, the V gene TRBV12-3 or TRBV12-4; 9 nucleotides align to TRBD2. This CDR3 contains 16 residues. V lost 5 bases and J lost 1; bases outside the gene matches: 7. The CDR3 loop is CASSDSGSGGTDTQYF. CDR3 coding DNA: TGTGCCAGCAGTGATAGCGGGAGCGGAGGCACAGATACGCAGTATTTT.

The rearrangement joins TRBV29-1 to TRBJ2-5; the match to TRBD2 covers 12 bases. Germline values: CDR1 SQVTM, CDR2 ANQGSEA. The V segment lost 7 bases and the J segment 4 bases; nucleotides outside the gene matches: 16. The CDR3 is 17 amino acids. Written as DNA, the CDR3 is TGCAGCGCTGTTGGGTATCAGGCTAGCGGGAGGGTAGAGACCCAGTACTTC. Protein product: CSAVGYQASGRVETQYF.

This clonotype was found a few times. The chain is built from TRBV6-5 and TRBJ2-1; the match to TRBD1 covers 7 bases. The J segment lost 8 bases and the V segment lost 3 bases, leaving 10 bases of the junction unmatched. The CDR3 runs 15 residues. Looked up from germline, CDR1 is MNHEY and CDR2 is SVGAGI. The chain's CDR3 is CASSYSGRGTDEQFF. The CDR3 nucleotides read TGTGCCAGCAGTTATTCTGGCAGGGGGACCGATGAGCAGTTCTTC.

This clonotype was observed many times. The DNA of the CDR3 is TGTGCCAGCAGCCCTTTAGCGGGAGGGTCGGAGACCCAGTACTTC. This translates into CASSPLAGGSETQYF. The chain combines TRBV6-2 or TRBV6-3 with TRBJ2-5, with 11 bases identical to TRBD2. The CDR3 totals 15 residues. Germline-derived CDR1 and CDR2 are MNHEY and SVGEGT. The trim removed 6 bases at V and 5 bases at J, leaving 8 bases unmatched.

J is TRBJ2-1 and V is TRBV20-1; D ambiguous. The CDR3 spans 13 residues. Germline values: CDR1 DFQATT, CDR2 SNEGSKA (reference sequence). V lost 4 bases to trimming and J lost 3 bases, with 10 bases between them. The CDR3 is CSATLSNYNEQFF. In DNA form, the CDR3 reads TGCAGTGCTACCCTAAGTAACTACAATGAGCAGTTCTTC.

There are a few counts of this clonotype. The rearrangement uses TRBV4-2 and TRBJ2-2; D unresolved. In germline, CDR1 is LGHNA, CDR2 YNFKEQ. V was cut by 0 bases and J by 7 bases, with 9 bases left in between. This CDR3 contains 14 residues. In DNA form, the CDR3 reads TGTGCCAGCAGCCAAGATACAGACTTCGGGGAGCTGTTTTTT. Protein: CASSQDTDFGELFF.

The chain carries TRBV21-1 and TRBJ2-7; TRBD1, the table's D call, lacks a check against the DNA. TRBV21-1 is listed as a pseudogene. The CDR3 runs to 18 residues. The CDR3 loop is CASSKGGTTHLLENEQYF. For the CDR3, the DNA is TGTGCCAGCAGCAAAGGAGGGACAACTCATCTCCTAGAGAACGAGCAGTACTTC.

The chain has TRBV6-5 and TRBJ1-2, with 9 bases aligning to TRBD1. Germline V lookup: CDR1 MNHEY, CDR2 SVGAGI. The CDR3 totals 17 residues. Losses at the gene ends were 4 bases for V and 3 bases for J; bases not matched to a gene: 12. The CDR3: CASSSHLRTGVDYGYTF. CDR3 nucleotides: TGTGCCAGCAGTTCCCACCTAAGGACAGGGGTAGACTATGGCTACACCTTC.